One sample yielded the 4 T cell receptor beta chains listed below, sequenced in a study of regulatory T cells in long-lasting Graves disease. iRepertoire HTBI primers and Arm-PCR of CDR3 regions built TCR beta libraries. In TCRdb, the multiplex PCR reads were re-called with MiXCR into one record per CDR3 protein. Here the sample spans over 300,000 distinct CDR3 sequences, roughly 21% being singletons. Time point defined: persistent/refractory GD, antithyroid drugs over 5 years with positive TRAb. Researchers made the TCR library from RNA that was extracted from PBMCs. This sample comprised peripheral blood mononuclear cells (PBMCs), obtained when the disease was refractory, from a patient treated with antithyroid drugs. Source of these receptors: a female donor with Graves disease.

This clonotype was seen more than once but under ten times. J is TRBJ1-5 and V is TRBV30; D is uncertain. The CDR3 has 13 amino acids. V dropped 0 bases and J dropped 7 bases, with 10 bases sitting between them. CDR1 is GTSNPN and CDR2 is SVGIG in the germline V gene (reference sequence). Here the CDR3 reads CAWSVPRCQPQHF. CDR3 DNA: TGTGCCTGGAGTGTCCCCCGCTGCCAGCCCCAGCATTTT.

J is TRBJ1-2 and V is TRBV4-3, with 8 bases fitting TRBD1. Looked up from germline, CDR1 is LGHNA and CDR2 is YSLEER. CDR3 size: 14 residues. V lost 4 bases and J lost 5; bases outside the gene matches: 6. This chain's CDR3 is CASSPDTGGYGYTF. CDR3 coding DNA: TGCGCCAGCAGCCCAGATACAGGGGGGTATGGCTACACCTTC.

CDR3 residues: CAWNRLAGTTTYEQYF. Written as DNA, the CDR3 is TGTGCCTGGAACCGACTAGCGGGGACGACCACCTACGAGCAGTACTTC. The chain uses TRBV30 and TRBJ2-7; 11 bases align to TRBD2. CDR3 size: 16 residues. Germline values: CDR1 GTSNPN, CDR2 SVGIG (reference sequence). V gave up 4 bases and J gave up 2 bases; unmatched junction bases: 10.

This clonotype was seen a handful of times. This chain joins TRBV7-8 and TRBJ2-3; D may correspond to TRBD1 or TRBD2 (6 bases each). Trimming removed 6 bases at V and 4 bases at J, with 20 bases between. CDR3 length equals 16 residues. Germline V lookup: CDR1 SGHVS, CDR2 FQNEAQ. The CDR3 DNA follows: TGTGCCAGCAGTCACCACAGGGCGGGGTATTCAGATACGCAGTATTTT. Translating gives CASSHHRAGYSDTQYF.